These 8 T cell receptor beta chains originate from one sample sequenced in a study of shared T cell receptors in the human thymus. Produced via immunoSEQ multiplex PCR; TCRdb's table is partial and in-frame only. The sample records about 610,000 clones, approximately 87% being singletons. The same specimen was also included in a second study, on human thymus T cells.

Sequencing was done on a sample of thymocytes. The receptors derive from a boy less than two years old with a congenital heart defect.

V is TRBV11-2 and J is TRBJ2-1; 7 nucleotides align to TRBD2. In germline, CDR1 is SGHAT, CDR2 FQNNGV. V shed 5 bases, J shed 6 bases, and the junction held 13 bases outside the gene matches. The CDR3 is 16 residues long. The CDR3 is CASSPERWLAANEQFF. The CDR3 DNA follows: TGTGCCAGCAGCCCAGAGCGGTGGCTAGCGGCCAATGAGCAGTTCTTC.

This clone was detected only a few times. The chain couples TRBV15 to TRBJ2-7; D remains unclear. V shed 8 bases and J shed 0 bases, with 8 bases lying between them. This CDR3 is built from 12 residues. Germline CDR1 reads LNHNV; CDR2 reads YYDKDF (reference sequence). The CDR3: CATRSNSYEQYF. The CDR3 region has the DNA TGTGCCACCCGGTCTAACTCCTACGAGCAGTACTTC.

V and J are TRBV11-2 and TRBJ1-1, with no clear D. CDR1 is SGHAT and CDR2 is FQNNGV in the germline V gene. This CDR3 is built from 15 residues. Trimming took 5 bases from V and 7 from J, leaving 20 bases between them. CDR3 amino acids: CASSHLERANGEAFF. DNA of the CDR3: TGTGCCAGCAGCCACCTCGAGAGGGCCAACGGTGAAGCTTTCTTT.

The CDR3 coding sequence is TGTGCCAGCAGTTCCCCCCTACTAGCGGACGACTCCTACGAGCAGTACTTC. It is translated as CASSSPLLADDSYEQYF. This chain uses TRBV28 with TRBJ2-7; 8 bases fit TRBD2. Trimming at V came to 4 bases and at J to 0 bases, leaving 11 bases not matched to a gene. Germline V gene data show CDR1 as MDHEN and CDR2 as SYDVKM. This CDR3 is built from 17 residues.

V usage is TRBV4-3 and J usage is TRBJ1-2; 7 bases align to TRBD1. Germline trimming cut 1 base from V and 7 bases from J; bases unmatched to any gene: 9. The CDR3 loop spans 15 amino acids. Per the germline V gene, CDR1 is LGHNA and CDR2 is YSLEER. The CDR3 bases are TGCGCCAGCAGCCAAGGAATAGGGGGCGCCTCTGGCTACACCTTC. It translates to CASSQGIGGASGYTF.

V is TRBV4-1 and J is TRBJ2-7, with D tentatively TRBD1 (5 bases). The germline CDR1 and CDR2 sequences are MGHRA and YSYEKL. V gave up 0 bases and J gave up 3 bases, with 18 bases separating them. This CDR3 has 17 amino acids. DNA of the CDR3: TGCGCCAGCAGCCAAGAAAATGGAAGTTCAGGGCGCTACGAGCAGTACTTC. This codes for CASSQENGSSGRYEQYF.

Notes on this clone: At one end, the junction sequence differs from germline, possibly due to a read error. This sequence joins TRBV5-4 and TRBJ2-1; 10 bases fit TRBD2. CDR3 size: 12 residues. Looked up from germline, CDR1 is SGHNT and CDR2 is YYREEE (reference sequence). The CDR3 sequence: CASSLLSGRRVF. CDR3 in DNA: TGTGCCAGCAGCTTGCTTAGCGGGAGGAGGGTCTTC.

The chain employs TRBV5-4 and TRBJ1-1; TRBD1 matches at 11 bases. Unmatched junction bases numbered 4, after V lost 3 bases and J lost 0 bases. In germline, CDR1 is SGHNT, CDR2 YYREEE (reference sequence). This CDR3 comprises 16 residues. For the CDR3, the DNA is TGTGCCAGCAGCTCCCGGGACAGGGGGATGAACACTGAAGCTTTCTTT. This codes for CASSSRDRGMNTEAFF.